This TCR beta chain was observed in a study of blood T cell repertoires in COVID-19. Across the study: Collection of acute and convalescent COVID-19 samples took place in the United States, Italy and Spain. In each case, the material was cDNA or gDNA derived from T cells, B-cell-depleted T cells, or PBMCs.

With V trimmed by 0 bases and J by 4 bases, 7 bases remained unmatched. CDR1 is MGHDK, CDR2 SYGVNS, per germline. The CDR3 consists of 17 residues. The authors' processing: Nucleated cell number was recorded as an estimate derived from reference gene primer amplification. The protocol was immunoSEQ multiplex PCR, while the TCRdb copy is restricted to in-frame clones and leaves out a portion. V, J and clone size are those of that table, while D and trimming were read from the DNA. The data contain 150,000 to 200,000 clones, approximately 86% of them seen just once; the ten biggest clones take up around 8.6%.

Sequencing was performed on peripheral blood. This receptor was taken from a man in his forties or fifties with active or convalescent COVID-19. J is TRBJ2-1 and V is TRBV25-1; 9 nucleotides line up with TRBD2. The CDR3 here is CASSEYKTSGGYNEQFF. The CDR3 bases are TGTGCCAGCAGTGAATATAAGACTAGCGGAGGGTACAATGAGCAGTTCTTC.